This T cell receptor (beta chain) originates from a study of monozygotic twins with inflammatory bowel disease. Regarding the study as a whole: Researchers were unable to tell different T cell subtypes apart.

TCRdb re-analyzed the 5' RACE reads; it lists each CDR3 protein once, without DNA. The sample yields 440,000 or so distinct CDR3 sequences, of which the top ten take up 2% to 3%. Per the germline V gene, CDR1 is SGHTA and CDR2 is FQGNSA. The CDR3 sequence is 15 residues long. Concerning this clonotype: Its antigen remains unidentified.

The genes are TRBV7-2 and TRBJ1-2; without DNA, the TCRdb call of TRBD1 cannot be checked. The source material was blood. The clonotype was recovered from a human donor with ulcerative colitis or Crohn's disease, or a healthy co-twin of an affected twin (not recorded which). The CDR3 region is CASALNAGSHYGYTF.